This T cell receptor (beta chain) was sequenced in a study of blood T cell repertoires in COVID-19. In this sample, this clone turned up a few times. V was trimmed by 0 bases and J by 0 bases, leaving 7 bases between them. The germline CDR1 and CDR2 sequences are SGHRS and YFSETQ. This CDR3 has 14 amino acids. Only in-frame clones appear in the TCRdb table, and some are missing; sequencing was by immunoSEQ multiplex PCR. The sample consists of around 120,000 clones, roughly 85% of them appearing once. The sequencing input was peripheral blood. The sequence came from a man aged 80 or over with acute or convalescent COVID-19. This sequence joins TRBV5-1 and TRBJ2-7, with D tentatively TRBD1 (6 bases). DNA for the CDR3: TGCGCCAGCAGCTTGGGGACAGCCTCCTACGAGCAGTACTTC. Encoded protein: CASSLGTASYEQYF.